Here is one T cell receptor (beta chain) with its context. The target antigen is unknown. Using immunoSEQ multiplex PCR, the repertoire was profiled, and TCRdb retains in-frame clones only, with some absent. The sample records around 300,000 clones, over 75% being singletons. In germline, CDR1 is SQVTM, CDR2 ANQGSEA. The CDR3 extends over 15 amino acids. Trimming took 6 bases from V and 5 from J; bases not matched to a gene: 15. The sample is drawn from a study of cytomegalovirus exposure and HLA in healthy donors. Study-level findings and limits: That first-cohort TCR clusters tended to co-occur in the approximately 110 validation repertoires was found in a later analysis. The study found most TCR sequences rare, yet found some public TCRs in many donors.

This TCR was recovered from a woman younger than 35 in good health and CMV-seronegative. The rearrangement joins TRBV29-1 to TRBJ2-7; 8 bases are a match to TRBD1. The source material was PBMCs. CDR3 region: CSVGTGGPYPHEQYF. In DNA, the CDR3 is TGCAGCGTGGGTACAGGGGGACCTTACCCCCACGAGCAGTACTTC.